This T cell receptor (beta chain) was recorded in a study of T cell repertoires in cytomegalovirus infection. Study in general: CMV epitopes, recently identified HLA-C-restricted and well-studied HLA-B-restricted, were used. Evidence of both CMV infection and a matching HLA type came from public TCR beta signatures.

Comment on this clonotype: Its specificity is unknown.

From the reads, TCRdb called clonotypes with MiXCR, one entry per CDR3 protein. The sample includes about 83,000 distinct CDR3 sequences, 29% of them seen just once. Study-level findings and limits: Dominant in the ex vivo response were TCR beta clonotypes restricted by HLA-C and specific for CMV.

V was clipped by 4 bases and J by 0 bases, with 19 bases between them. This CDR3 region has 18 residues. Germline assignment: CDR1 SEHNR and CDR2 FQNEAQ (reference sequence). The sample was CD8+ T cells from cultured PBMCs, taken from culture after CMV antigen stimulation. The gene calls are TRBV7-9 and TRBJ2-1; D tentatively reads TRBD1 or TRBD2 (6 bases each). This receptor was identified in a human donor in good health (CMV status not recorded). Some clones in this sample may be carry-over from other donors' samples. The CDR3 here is CASSSRWGRGDSYNEQFF. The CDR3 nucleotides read TGTGCCAGCAGCTCCAGGTGGGGGCGGGGAGACTCCTACAATGAGCAGTTCTTC.